The rows below give T cell receptor beta chains drawn from one sample of a study of cytomegalovirus exposure and HLA in healthy donors. Some clones are missing from TCRdb's copy, which holds only in-frame ones; the method was immunoSEQ multiplex PCR. The data contain about 77,000 clones, approximately 80% of them singletons. What was sequenced was PBMCs. These receptors all come from a man aged 40-55 years in good health and CMV-seronegative. The conserved cysteine and the conserved F or W are not part of the CDR3 here. A D gene is named only where the DNA matches it firmly.

v_gene,d_gene,CDR3aa
TRBV7-7,-,ASSLGPGNEQY
TRBV5-1,TRBD1,ASSPIPGTDLSGYT
TRBV6-6,TRBD2,ASSYSSGRGNEQY
TRBV7-3,-,ASSLHGRETEAF
TRBV19,-,ASSMQVIGQPQH
TRBV18,-,ASSPVREKREDTQY
TRBV2,TRBD1,ASSRRQGDSSYEQY
TRBV5-6,-,ASTLGQPVNEQY
TRBV7-2,-,ASTRSRDSYEQY
TRBV5-1,-,ASSSEGGFGYGYT
TRBV6-5,-,ASTISDQGHSPLH
TRBV5-4,TRBD2,ASSLAIGAGGQDEQF
TRBV30,-,AWSRGGNTEAF
TRBV18,-,ASSPGQQYSSYNSPLH
TRBV10-1,TRBD1,ASSDGQGGKETQY
TRBV19,-,ASRRANEKLF
TRBV29-1,-,SVVSGAGNTIY
TRBV2,TRBD1,ASSESGGSYTGELF
TRBV5-1,TRBD1,ASSDRTGEGSPLH
TRBV30,-,AWSVAYEQY